This T cell receptor beta chain derives from a study of blood T cell repertoires in COVID-19. Whole-study context: Italy, Spain and the United States were the sources of the convalescent and acute COVID-19 samples. T cells, B-cell-depleted T cells, or PBMCs provided the cDNA or gDNA that served as material.

The V segment lost 5 bases and the J segment 2 bases; nucleotides outside the gene matches: 15. The CDR3 is 18 residues long. Germline assignment: CDR1 SEHNR and CDR2 FQNEAQ (reference sequence). As processed by the authors: Reference gene primer amplification gave nucleated cell count estimates. The method was immunoSEQ multiplex PCR; TCRdb's version includes in-frame clones alone and lacks a portion of them. Clonal size and the V and J genes are those of that table, whereas D and trimming came from the DNA. The sample carries roughly 140,000 clones, 75% to 90% recorded once. This clonotype was obtained from a man in his 70s with acute or convalescent COVID-19. Sequencing was performed on peripheral blood. The gene calls are TRBV7-9 and TRBJ2-5; 9 bases align to TRBD2. As DNA, the CDR3 is TGTGCCAGCAGCCGCGGGGGGGTAGCTCCCGGCGGGCAAGAGACCCAGTACTTC. The encoded protein is CASSRGGVAPGGQETQYF.